Included here is one T cell receptor (beta chain) sequence, with context. Its target is not known. The data derive from a study of cytomegalovirus exposure and HLA in healthy donors. The study's findings and limits: Across donors, most TCRs were seen rarely, yet some public ones were widespread. Productive status was seen about 87% or about 30% of the time for most TCR beta V segments in an earlier analysis.

Use of 60 Vbeta and 13 Jbeta primers characterized the PCR. The protocol was immunoSEQ multiplex PCR, while the TCRdb copy is restricted to in-frame clones and leaves out a portion. The data show some 130,000 clones, around four fifths seen once. The trim removed 8 bases at V and 7 bases at J, leaving 12 bases unmatched. Looked up from germline, CDR1 is SGHTA and CDR2 is FQGNSA. The CDR3 covers 15 residues. This chain joins TRBV7-2 and TRBJ2-2; 8 bases map to TRBD2. Sequenced input: PBMCs. The clonotype was recovered from a woman in her 40s in good health and CMV-seropositive. CDR3: CASSSSPGRVGELFF. The DNA for the CDR3 is TGTGCCAGCTCCTCTTCCCCCGGGAGGGTCGGGGAGCTGTTTTTT.